Reported below is one T cell receptor beta chain. This sample is drawn from a study of blood T cell repertoires in COVID-19. Produced via immunoSEQ multiplex PCR; TCRdb's table is partial and in-frame only. The sample gives approximately 300,000 clones, roughly 85% of which show up once; around 6% is in the top ten. V was clipped by 3 bases and J by 0 bases, with 8 bases between them. There are 14 residues in the CDR3. In germline, CDR1 is KGHSH, CDR2 LQKENI. Sequencing was carried out using PBMCs or T cells enriched from blood (not recorded which). The chain links TRBV18 to TRBJ1-2, with no clear D. The sequence came from a woman aged 25 to 39 who had recovered from COVID-19. The CDR3 loop reads CASSPPGTNYGYTF. The CDR3 DNA is TGTGCCAGCTCACCCCCCGGGACTAACTATGGCTACACCTTC.